This paragraph reports one TCR beta chain. The target antigen is unknown. The CDR3 runs to 15 residues. J was trimmed by 3 bases and V by 5 bases; bases with no gene match: 8. The germline gives CDR1 SGHVS, CDR2 FQNEAQ. This PCR relied on a set of 60 Vbeta primers and 13 Jbeta primers. Repertoires were generated with immunoSEQ multiplex PCR, while TCRdb's copy carries only in-frame clones and drops some. The sample lists some 120,000 clones, roughly 70% occurring once. The source of the sample is a study of cytomegalovirus exposure and HLA in healthy donors. Overall study findings and caveats: Data from an earlier analysis indicated that most TCR beta V segments were productive either about 87% or about 30% of the time. Across HLA loci, a later analysis found differing TCR association rates, with DRB1 most and HLA-C fewest.

Among the donors, all were healthy bone marrow donors. Nominally healthy donors provided the samples, though records likely missed some immune exposures. The TCR comes from a man aged 35 to 55 in good health and CMV-seropositive. Sequenced material: PBMCs. V is TRBV7-8 and J is TRBJ2-3; 7 bases align to TRBD2. In DNA, the CDR3 is TGTGCCAGCAGCCCGAGGACTAGTTGGACAGATACGCAGTATTTT. Amino acids: CASSPRTSWTDTQYF.